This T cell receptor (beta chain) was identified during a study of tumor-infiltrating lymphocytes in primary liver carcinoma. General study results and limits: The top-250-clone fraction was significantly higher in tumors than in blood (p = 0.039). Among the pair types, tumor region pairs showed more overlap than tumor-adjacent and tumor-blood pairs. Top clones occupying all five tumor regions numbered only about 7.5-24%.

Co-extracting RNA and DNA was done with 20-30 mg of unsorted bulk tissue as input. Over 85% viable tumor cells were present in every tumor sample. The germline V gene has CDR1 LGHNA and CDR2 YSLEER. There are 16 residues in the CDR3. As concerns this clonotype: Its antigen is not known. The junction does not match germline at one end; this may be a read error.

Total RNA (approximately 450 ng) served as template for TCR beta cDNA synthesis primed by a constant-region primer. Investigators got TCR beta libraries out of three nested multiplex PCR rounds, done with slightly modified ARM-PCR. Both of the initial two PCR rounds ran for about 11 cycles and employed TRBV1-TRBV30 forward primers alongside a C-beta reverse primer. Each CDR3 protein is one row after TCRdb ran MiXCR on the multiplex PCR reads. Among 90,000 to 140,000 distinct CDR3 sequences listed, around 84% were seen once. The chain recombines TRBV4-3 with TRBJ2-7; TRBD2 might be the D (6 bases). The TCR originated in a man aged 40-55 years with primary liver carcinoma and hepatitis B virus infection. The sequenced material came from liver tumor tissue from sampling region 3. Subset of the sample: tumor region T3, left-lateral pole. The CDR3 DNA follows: TGCCCCAGCAGCCAAGAGGCGGGAAGCAGATACCACGAGCAGTACTTC. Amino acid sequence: CPSSQEAGSRYHEQYF.